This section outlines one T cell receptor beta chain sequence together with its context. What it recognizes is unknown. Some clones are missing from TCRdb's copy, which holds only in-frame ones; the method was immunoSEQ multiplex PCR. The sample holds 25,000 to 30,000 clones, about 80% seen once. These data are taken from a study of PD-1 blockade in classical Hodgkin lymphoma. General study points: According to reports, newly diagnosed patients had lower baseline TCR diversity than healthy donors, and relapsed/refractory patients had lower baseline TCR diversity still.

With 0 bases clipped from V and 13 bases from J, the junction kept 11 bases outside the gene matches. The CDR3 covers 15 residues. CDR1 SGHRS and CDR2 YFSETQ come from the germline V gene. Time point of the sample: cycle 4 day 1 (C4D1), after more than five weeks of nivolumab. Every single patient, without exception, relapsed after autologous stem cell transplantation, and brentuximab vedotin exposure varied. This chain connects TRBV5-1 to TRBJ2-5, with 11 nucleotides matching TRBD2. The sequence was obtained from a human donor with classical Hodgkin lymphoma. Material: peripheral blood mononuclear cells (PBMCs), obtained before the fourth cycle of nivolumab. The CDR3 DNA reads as TGCGCCAGCAGCTTGGGGCTAGCGGGGGGTGAGAGCCTGTACTTC. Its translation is CASSLGLAGGESLYF.